These 4 T cell receptor delta chains came from one sample sequenced in a study of DNA immune sequencing with unique molecular identifiers. Genomic DNA underwent 32-plex PCR targeting all 8 TRDV and 4 TRDJ genes. In approximately 3 barcoding PCR cycles, molecules received a 12-nucleotide UMI, then adapter PCR followed. TCRdb reran clone calling via CATT on the multiplex PCR reads. The sample holds several thousand delta-chain clones, approximately 11% seen once. Source material: gamma-delta T cells enriched from blood buffy coat, or unenriched PBMCs (not recorded which). All receptors come from a human donor in good health.

This clone turned up a few times. A far larger clone lies a single base away; this is likely a read error. Other DNA sequences in the sample encode the same CDR3. The chain employs TRDV2 and TRDJ3, with TRDD3 identical over 11 bases. After removal of 1 base from V and 1 base from J, the junction contained 8 bases not matched to a gene. CDR1 and CDR2 (germline): GEAIGNYY, EKD. The CDR3 runs to 20 residues. CDR3 DNA sequence: TGTGCCTGTGACACAGTATTGGGGGATACGCTATCCTGGGACACCCGACAGATGTTTTTC. Translated, it gives CACDTVLGDTLSWDTRQMFF.

About this clone itself: The mismatch at residue 13 between this DNA's translation and the TCRdb protein of a much larger clone likely reflects a read error; the protein shown is translated from the DNA. The chain combines TRDV2 with TRDJ1; 11 nucleotides match TRDD3. CDR3 length: 19 residues. Germline CDR1 GEAIGNYY, CDR2 EKD. J lost 1 base, V lost 0 bases, and 12 bases had no gene match. The CDR3 bases are TGTGCCTGTGACACCCTGGGGGATACTCACGAACCGTGCACCGATAAACTCATCTTT. Amino acids: CACDTLGDTHEPCTDKLIF.

By frequency in the sample, this clone is medium-sized. The rearrangement uses TRDV2 and TRDJ1; possible D gene TRDD3, 5 bases. Between the trimmed V and J ends, which lost 3 bases and 2 bases, there was a span of 12 bases. In germline, CDR1 is GEAIGNYY, CDR2 EKD. This CDR3 comprises 14 residues. The CDR3 spells CACDATGETDKLIF. CDR3 sequence (DNA): TGTGCCTGTGACGCGACTGGAGAGACCGATAAACTCATCTTT.

This clone showed up just a few times. TCRdb pairs this DNA with a much larger clone's protein that differs at residue 12, likely a read error; the protein shown was translated from the DNA. The genes are TRDV2 and TRDJ3; TRDD3 matches at 7 bases. The ends lost 1 base at V and 2 bases at J; junction bases unmatched: 13. Per germline, CDR1 GEAIGNYY and CDR2 EKD. This CDR3 region has 20 residues. The CDR3 nucleotides read TGTGCCTGTGACACGGGAAGCCTGGGGGTCGGCACCTGGGACACCCGACAGATGTTTTTC. Its translation is CACDTGSLGVGTWDTRQMFF.